One sample yielded the 24 T cell receptor beta chains listed below, sequenced in a study of response to subunit inactivated influenza vaccine. TCRdb fed the RT-PCR reads into MiXCR, producing one record per CDR3 protein. The sample contains roughly 790,000 distinct CDR3 sequences, around 20% of which appear only once. The sequences come from PBMCs from blood, collected 4 to 6 days after vaccination. These receptors originate from a man aged 50 to 60 who received an inactivated influenza vaccine.

This clonotype was detected a few times. The rearrangement uses TRBV7-8 and TRBJ1-5; D perhaps matches TRBD1 (5 bases). This CDR3 region has 15 residues. The ends were cut back, 5 bases at V and 5 bases at J, with 16 bases in the middle. Germline CDR1 SGHVS, CDR2 FQNEAQ. The CDR3 nucleotides read TGTGCCAGCAGCCCAGAGGGCAGGGCCTATCAGCCCCAGCATTTT. Amino acid sequence: CASSPEGRAYQPQHF.

This rearrangement joins TRBV5-5 to TRBJ1-2; D is uncertain. The CDR3 runs 13 residues. Trimming stripped 1 base from V and 6 bases from J, with 10 bases between. The V gene's germline CDR1 is SGHKS and CDR2 YYEKEE (reference sequence). Here the CDR3 DNA reads TGTGCCAGCAGCTTGAGTCGAAACCATGGCTACACCTTC. Translation gives CASSLSRNHGYTF. The entire variable domain, with the rest obtained from reference TRBV5-5 and TRBJ1-2, is as follows: DAGVTQSPTHLIKTRGQQVTLRCSPISGHKSVSWYQQVLGQGPQFIFQYYEKEERGRGNFPDRFSARQFPNYSSELNVNALLLGDSALYLCASSLSRNHGYTFGSGTRLTVV.

This clonotype was seen only a few times. The chain recombines TRBV5-1 with TRBJ1-5; no clear D. V was cut by 2 bases and J by 0 bases, with 9 bases left in between. This CDR3 has 15 amino acids. Germline CDR1 SGHRS, CDR2 YFSETQ. As DNA, the CDR3 is TGCGCCAGCAGCTTTCTCGGCGATAGCAATCAGCCCCAGCATTTT. It specifies CASSFLGDSNQPQHF.

CDR3 amino acids: CSASPWTSGSYNEQFF. As DNA, the CDR3 is TGCAGTGCTAGCCCCTGGACTAGCGGCTCCTACAATGAGCAGTTCTTC. This sequence joins TRBV20-1 and TRBJ2-1; 10 bases agree with TRBD2. Per the germline V gene, CDR1 is DFQATT and CDR2 is SNEGSKA (reference sequence). V lost 3 bases, J lost 0 bases, and 5 bases stayed unmatched. There are 16 residues in the CDR3.

The chain couples TRBV11-3 to TRBJ1-6, with D uncertain. Germline assignment: CDR1 SGHNT and CDR2 YENEEA. CDR3 length: 12 amino acids. The germline V and J ends were trimmed by 5 bases and 10 bases, with 9 bases remaining between them. The CDR3 region has the DNA TGTGCCAGCAGCCCAGGCCCCTCACCCCTCCACTTT. Protein: CASSPGPSPLHF.

This rearrangement joins TRBV5-1 to TRBJ2-6, with 7 bases aligning to TRBD2. V gave up 6 bases and J gave up 4 bases; unmatched junction bases: 4. The CDR3 consists of 14 residues. Germline loops: CDR1 SGHRS, CDR2 YFSETQ. In DNA form, the CDR3 reads TGCGCCAGCAAAGCGGGATCCGGGGCCAACGTCCTGACTTTC. This sequence encodes CASKAGSGANVLTF.

The rearrangement links TRBV6-2 or TRBV6-3 to TRBJ2-7; either TRBD1 or TRBD2 may fit D (5 bases each). The germline gives CDR1 MNHEY, CDR2 SVGEGT. Trimming stripped 7 bases from V and 6 bases from J, with 19 bases between. The length of the CDR3 is 14 residues. In DNA form, the CDR3 reads TGTGCCAGCACCGTACGGGACCGATTCGGCGAGCAGTACTTC. As protein: CASTVRDRFGEQYF.

This clonotype was seen a handful of times. The DNA for the CDR3 is TGTGCCAGCAGCCTAACCAGCGGGAGGCGGGACTTTTCGGTCTACGAGCAGTACTTC. It yields the protein CASSLTSGRRDFSVYEQYF. The rearrangement links TRBV5-6 to TRBJ2-7, with TRBD2 matching over 9 bases. Trimming at V came to 4 bases and at J to 3 bases, leaving 20 bases not matched to a gene. This CDR3 spans 19 amino acids. Germline V gene data show CDR1 as SGHDT and CDR2 as YYEEEE.

J is TRBJ1-1 and V is TRBV7-6; 10 nucleotides agree with TRBD1. CDR3 length: 13 residues. Germline lookup yields CDR1 SGHVS and CDR2 FNYEAQ. Losses at the gene ends were 5 bases for V and 7 bases for J; bases not matched to a gene: 4. CDR3 nucleotides: TGTGCCAGCAGCGAACGGACAGGGGGTGAAGCTTTCTTT. Amino acid sequence: CASSERTGGEAFF.

The CDR3 bases are TGTGCCAGCAGCCAAGTTTGGAGGACAGGAAGCTCCTACAATGAGCAGTTCTTC. Its translation is CASSQVWRTGSSYNEQFF. The chain combines TRBV3-1 with TRBJ2-1; 7 bases fit TRBD1. V trimming: 1 base; J trimming: 0 bases; junction bases outside the gene matches: 9. Germline-derived CDR1 and CDR2 are LGHDT and YNNKEL (reference sequence). This CDR3 contains 18 residues.

This clonotype was counted between two and nine times. The chain recombines TRBV5-1 with TRBJ2-2, with 10 bases identical to TRBD1. V lost 3 bases, J lost 7 bases, and 6 bases stayed unmatched. The CDR3 spans 15 residues. CDR1 and CDR2 (germline): SGHRS, YFSETQ. CDR3 region: CASSYRQGASGELFF. The DNA for the CDR3 is TGCGCCAGCAGCTACCGACAGGGGGCTAGCGGGGAGCTGTTTTTT.

This clonotype was picked up many times. The chain has TRBV29-1 and TRBJ2-3, with D hard to call. This CDR3 is 12 amino acids long. Between the trimmed V and J ends, which lost 6 bases and 1 base, there was a span of 8 bases. The germline gives CDR1 SQVTM, CDR2 ANQGSEA. CDR3 protein: CSVGRGTDTQYF. CDR3 sequence (DNA): TGCAGCGTGGGAAGGGGCACAGATACGCAGTATTTT.

The chain couples TRBV20-1 to TRBJ2-1, with D maybe TRBD2 (6 bases). This CDR3 comprises 15 residues. Germline V gene lookup returns CDR1 DFQATT and CDR2 SNEGSKA (reference sequence). V shed 6 bases and J shed 10 bases, with 25 bases lying between them. Here the CDR3 DNA reads TGCAGTGCCCGGGATGGGACTCGATACGAACAGGAGCAGTTCTTC. Its protein product is CSARDGTRYEQEQFF.

The V gene is TRBV12-3 or TRBV12-4, the J gene TRBJ2-2; no firm D call. V dropped 3 bases and J dropped 4 bases, with 18 bases sitting between them. This CDR3 contains 17 residues. The CDR3 nucleotides are TGTGCCAGCAGTTTTCGGTCGACGGCGATCCTCACCGGGGAGCTGTTTTTT. Amino acids: CASSFRSTAILTGELFF.

This chain connects TRBV12-3 or TRBV12-4 to TRBJ2-3; 12 bases align to TRBD1. V lost 6 bases to trimming and J lost 6 bases; unmatched junction nucleotides: 4. This CDR3 contains 14 residues. The CDR3 nucleotides read TGTGCCAGCAGGGAGGGACAGGGGGCTGATACGCAGTATTTT. Translated: CASREGQGADTQYF.

The rearrangement joins TRBV20-1 to TRBJ2-5; the match to TRBD2 covers 10 bases. The CDR3 spans 16 residues. Germline values: CDR1 DFQATT, CDR2 SNEGSKA (reference sequence). J lost 5 bases, V lost 3 bases, and 12 bases had no gene match. The CDR3 loop reads CSARRPLAGEEETQYF. In nucleotides, the CDR3 is TGCAGTGCTAGGCGCCCCCTAGCGGGAGAGGAGGAGACCCAGTACTTC.

The sample holds a few counts of this clonotype. This chain uses TRBV20-1 with TRBJ1-1, with a tentative D call TRBD1 (5 bases). Trimming shortened V by 5 bases and J by 0 bases, and 10 bases separated the two germline ends. The CDR3 has 13 amino acids. CDR1 is DFQATT and CDR2 is SNEGSKA in the germline V gene (reference sequence). CDR3 protein: CSAGTDLNTEAFF. CDR3 nucleotides: TGCAGTGCTGGGACTGACTTGAACACTGAAGCTTTCTTT.

There are a few counts of this clonotype. V gene TRBV7-9 combines with J gene TRBJ2-5, with 7 nucleotides matching TRBD2. The CDR3 has 15 residues. Germline trimming cut 5 bases from V and 5 bases from J; bases unmatched to any gene: 11. The germline gives CDR1 SEHNR, CDR2 FQNEAQ (reference sequence). The CDR3 region is CASSAGVNTRETQYF. CDR3 bases: TGTGCCAGCAGCGCGGGAGTGAATACTCGGGAGACCCAGTACTTC.

This clonotype has a handful of counts. A junction boundary mismatches the germline segment, possibly from a read error. The rearrangement uses TRBV20-1 and TRBJ2-7; 7 bases fit TRBD2. The CDR3 is 11 amino acids. Germline CDR1 reads DFQATT; CDR2 reads SNEGSKA (reference sequence). CDR3 DNA: TGCAGTGCTAGAGATCGGGACTACCCCACGTTC. Its translation is CSARDRDYPTF.

This clonotype was seen more than once but under ten times. The V gene is TRBV6-1, the J gene TRBJ2-2; 7 nucleotides agree with TRBD1. This CDR3 region has 16 residues. Looked up from germline, CDR1 is MNHNS and CDR2 is SASEGT. V shed 5 bases, J shed 1 base, and the junction held 7 bases outside the gene matches. The chain's CDR3 is CASSQGTALNTGELFF. For the CDR3, the DNA is TGTGCCAGCAGTCAGGGGACAGCGTTGAACACCGGGGAGCTGTTTTTT.

The chain employs TRBV13 and TRBJ2-2; D gene ambiguous. Germline values: CDR1 PRHDT, CDR2 FYEKMQ (reference sequence). Between the trimmed V and J ends, which lost 1 base and 0 bases, there was a span of 9 bases. The CDR3 runs 16 residues. The CDR3 nucleotides read TGTGCCAGCAGCTTAGTTAGGGAAACGAACACCGGGGAGCTGTTTTTT. Its protein is CASSLVRETNTGELFF. The full variable domain, its missing parts supplied by reference TRBV13 and TRBJ2-2, is AAGVIQSPRHLIKEKRETATLKCYPIPRHDTVYWYQQGPGQDPQFLISFYEKMQSDKGSIPDRFSAQQFSDYHSELNMSSLELGDSALYFCASSLVRETNTGELFFGEGSRLTVL.

This clonotype has only a few counts. The chain joins TRBV6-5 to TRBJ1-5; no clear D gene. The CDR3 runs to 17 residues. V lost 2 bases, J lost 2 bases, and 16 bases lay in between. Germline V gene sequence: CDR1 MNHEY, CDR2 SVGAGI. The CDR3 spells CASSYARTVSRNQPQHF. Here the CDR3 DNA reads TGTGCCAGCAGTTACGCCAGGACGGTTAGTCGCAATCAGCCCCAGCATTTT.

The J gene is TRBJ1-2, the V gene TRBV20-1, with TRBD1 as a possible D gene (6 bases). Trimming took 5 bases from V and 6 from J, leaving 19 bases between them. The germline gives CDR1 DFQATT, CDR2 SNEGSKA (reference sequence). The CDR3 sequence is 14 residues long. Here the CDR3 reads CSALHSAGDHGYTF. The DNA of the CDR3 is TGCAGTGCTCTACATTCGGCAGGGGACCATGGCTACACCTTC.

The chain links TRBV4-2 to TRBJ2-7, with a possible D match to TRBD1 (6 bases). CDR1 is LGHNA, CDR2 YNFKEQ, per germline. The CDR3 has 14 residues. Trimming took 1 base from V and 7 from J, leaving 14 bases between them. The CDR3 region has the DNA TGTGCCAGCAGCCAAGCCGTTGGGGGCGGGGAGCAGTACTTC. It translates to CASSQAVGGGEQYF.